The clone carrying this T cell receptor (beta chain) has more than one count but fewer than ten. Its antigen is as yet unknown. CDR1 is SGHDT, CDR2 YYEEEE, per germline. After removal of 3 bases from V and 5 bases from J, the junction contained 6 bases not matched to a gene. This CDR3 spans 15 amino acids. This specimen comes from a study of OX40 agonist ivuxolimab in advanced cancers. Across the study: While on treatment, patients had intravenous ivuxolimab at 0.01 to 10 mg/kg every 2 weeks. Age averaged approximately 60 years (range roughly 23 to 79), and just over 80% were male. The study's findings and limits: The average count of expanded clones was higher among CD8+ T cells than among CD4+.

TCRdb keeps only in-frame clones here, not all; method: immunoSEQ multiplex PCR. This table holds tens of thousands of clones, around 86% found once. The material was CD4+ or CD8+ T cells sorted from blood, obtained in a trial of the OX40 agonist ivuxolimab. The rearrangement links TRBV5-6 to TRBJ1-5, with 9 bases that match TRBD1. This clonotype originated in an adult with an advanced solid tumor such as melanoma, head and neck, liver or kidney cancer. This CDR3 reads CASSSWDRDDQPQHF. DNA for the CDR3: TGTGCCAGCAGCTCGTGGGACAGGGACGATCAGCCCCAGCATTTT.